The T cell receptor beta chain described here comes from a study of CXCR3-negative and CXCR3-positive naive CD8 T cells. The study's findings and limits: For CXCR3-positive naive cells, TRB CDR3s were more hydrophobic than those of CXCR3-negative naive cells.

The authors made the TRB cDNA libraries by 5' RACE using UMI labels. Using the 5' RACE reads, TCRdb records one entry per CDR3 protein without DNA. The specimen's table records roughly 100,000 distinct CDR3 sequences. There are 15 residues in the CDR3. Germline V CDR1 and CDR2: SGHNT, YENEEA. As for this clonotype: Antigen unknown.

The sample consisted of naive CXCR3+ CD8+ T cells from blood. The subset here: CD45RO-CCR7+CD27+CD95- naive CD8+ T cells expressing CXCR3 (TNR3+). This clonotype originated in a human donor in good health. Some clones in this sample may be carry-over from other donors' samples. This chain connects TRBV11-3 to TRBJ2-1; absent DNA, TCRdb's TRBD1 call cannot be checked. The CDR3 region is CASSSRDTIDNEQFF. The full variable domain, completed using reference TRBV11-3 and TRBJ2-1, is EAGVVQSPRYKIIEKKQPVAFWCNPISGHNTLYWYLQNLGQGPELLIRYENEEAVDDSQLPKDRFSAERLKGVDSTLKIQPAELGDSAVYLCASSSRDTIDNEQFFGPGTRLTVL.